Listed below are T cell receptor beta chains from one sample, sequenced in a study of blood T cell repertoires in COVID-19. Measured with immunoSEQ multiplex PCR; TCRdb has only the in-frame clones, and not every one. The data contain roughly 280,000 clones, approximately 90% of them singletons. Sequenced material: PBMCs or T cells enriched from blood (not recorded which). Every receptor here comes from a woman in her fifties or sixties who had recovered from COVID-19. CDR3s leave out the opening cysteine and the closing phenylalanine or tryptophan. A row's size may be missing; if present it is once, few, many or a size class.

clone_size: .; j_call: TRBJ2-3; v_call: TRBV27; cdr3_length: 14; cdr3_aa: ASSLGLAGNTDTQY
clone_size: once; j_call: TRBJ2-7; v_call: TRBV18; cdr3_length: 12; cdr3_aa: ASLGLLSSYEQY
clone_size: .; j_call: TRBJ2-1; v_call: TRBV7-2; cdr3_length: 14; cdr3_aa: ASSLAAGGRHNEQF
clone_size: once; j_call: TRBJ2-5; v_call: TRBV28; cdr3_length: 12; cdr3_aa: ASSKLAVQETQY
clone_size: .; j_call: TRBJ1-1; v_call: TRBV4-1; cdr3_length: 14; cdr3_aa: ASSRDRGRGDTEAF
clone_size: .; j_call: TRBJ1-5; v_call: TRBV7-8; cdr3_length: 11; cdr3_aa: ASSAESNQPQH
clone_size: .; j_call: TRBJ2-7; v_call: TRBV20-1; cdr3_length: 12; cdr3_aa: SASGRNRDYEQY
clone_size: .; j_call: TRBJ1-2; v_call: TRBV19; cdr3_length: 12; cdr3_aa: ASSITSGKDGYT
clone_size: few; j_call: TRBJ1-6; v_call: TRBV7-2; cdr3_length: 13; cdr3_aa: ASSRTGDGNSPLH
clone_size: .; j_call: TRBJ2-3; v_call: TRBV5-8; cdr3_length: 12; cdr3_aa: ASSLYTSTDTQY
clone_size: .; j_call: TRBJ1-5; v_call: TRBV6-1; cdr3_length: 12; cdr3_aa: ASSELRSNQPQH
clone_size: .; j_call: TRBJ1-3; v_call: TRBV28; cdr3_length: 11; cdr3_aa: AGRAQGGNTIY
clone_size: once; j_call: TRBJ2-7; v_call: TRBV25-1; cdr3_length: 14; cdr3_aa: ASSEGFSGSPYEQY
clone_size: once; j_call: TRBJ2-3; v_call: TRBV5-7; cdr3_length: 11; cdr3_aa: ASSWTGTDTQY
clone_size: .; j_call: TRBJ2-5; v_call: TRBV5-1; cdr3_length: 13; cdr3_aa: ASSRAVVGEETQY
clone_size: .; j_call: TRBJ1-2; v_call: TRBV6-5; cdr3_length: 14; cdr3_aa: ASSYTPDRGRRGYT
clone_size: .; j_call: TRBJ2-7; v_call: TRBV14; cdr3_length: 13; cdr3_aa: ASSQAGQETYEQY
clone_size: .; j_call: TRBJ2-2; v_call: TRBV9; cdr3_length: 14; cdr3_aa: ASSETQGRVTGELF
clone_size: .; j_call: TRBJ2-1; v_call: TRBV11-2; cdr3_length: 13; cdr3_aa: ASRFLAGGYNEQF
clone_size: .; j_call: TRBJ1-5; v_call: TRBV28; cdr3_length: 13; cdr3_aa: ASSFTGTGSQPQH
clone_size: .; j_call: TRBJ2-7; v_call: TRBV6-5; cdr3_length: 13; cdr3_aa: ASRREGGSVDEQY
clone_size: once; j_call: TRBJ1-1; v_call: TRBV19; cdr3_length: 13; cdr3_aa: ASSIEGGSGTEAF